This record covers a single TCR beta chain. Its antigen is still unknown. No base quality information exists; no much larger clone differs at one position. Sequencing of the TRB variable region was done with the immunoSEQ hsTCRB v3.0 assay at survey level resolution. The target sequencing depth for TRB was 40,000-50,000 T-cell genomes per sample. Pooled TRB libraries were sequenced on an Illumina MiSeq with a v3 150-cycle kit. Concerning the study's data processing: Repertoire analysis was performed in R inside a reproducible Nextflow workflow that covered QC, data transformation and analysis. Custom analyses were implemented in LymphoSeq2, an R package for AIRR-Seq data exploration. A few samples that yielded fewer than 5000 total TRB sequences were excluded, so that some 190 HIV repertoires were analyzed. Among the approximately 200 retained HIV repertoires, some 57 were collected before ART initiation and over 120 were collected after ART initiation. Repertoires were downsampled to 5000 TRB nucleotide sequences, with summary statistics averaged over 100 downsampling iterations. TRB sequences were retained for analysis only if CDR3 regions of at least seven amino acids were present. Diversity was measured with a Shannon entropy-derived clonality score and the Gini coefficient. In the repertoire networks, any two of the top 5000 CDR3 amino acid sequences were connected whenever the two sequences differed by an edit distance of one. For TRB CDR3 amino acid sequences, GLIPH2 was used to predict antigen specificity groups and MHC restriction. To flag known associations with CMV, EBV, HIV or tissue antigens, CDR3 amino acid sequences were compared against VDJdb and McPAS-TCR. Pre-ART, post-ART and control groups were compared with Wilcoxon signed-rank tests and Holm-Bonferroni correction. The table was pulled from immuneACCESS by TCRdb, which kept in-frame rearrangements only. Such tables lose some clones; where checked, under half of the loss comes from unresolved V genes, and the rest has no known cause. The V and J calls and clone size are taken from that table; D and trimming were inferred from the DNA. The sample table holds roughly 40,000 clones, of which more than 80% were seen once. The top ten constitute roughly 6.1% of the sample.

Inclusion was restricted to participants for whom at least one PBMC sample before ART initiation and at least two post-ART samples were available. Treatment was received in the United States of America by all participants with HIV. Before DNA extraction, cryopreserved samples of roughly 1-11 million PBMC were thawed and then washed. At the time of the earliest PBMC sample, participants with HIV were aged between about 23 and 55 years. PBMC samples were contributed by each participant from 1-4 timepoints before ART initiation and 2-8 timepoints after ART initiation, with a median of 7 samples. For every participant, serial HIV viral load, CD4+ T-cell count, ART history and demographic data were obtained. Using a Qiagen kit on a QIAcube, genomic DNA was extracted from unsorted PBMC, with samples processed in batches of 12. This sample was included in a study of long-term antiretroviral therapy in people with HIV (dated by TCRdb to between 2020 and 2023). The study in broad terms: The earliest samples were collected about a decade before the 2015 WHO recommendation for immediate ART, when ART was typically delayed until CD4 counts fell. From some 28 adults with confirmed HIV infection, the cohort provided under 200 cryopreserved PBMC samples, gathered serially across a mean of about six years (range 1-12). This retrospective serial study examined whether starting ART and sustained HIV suppression were associated with changes in the composition and diversity of the TRB repertoire in peripheral blood. Eleven of the 30 participants with HIV were female. No cross-contamination during QIAcube processing was shown when test extractions of a monoclonal T-cell line were performed alongside about 30 polyclonal samples.

Overall study outcomes, separate from this receptor: The samples were dated from the mid-2000s to the late 2010s, and the ART regimens that were used may be less effective than current ART regimens. A significant increase in TRB diversity was found to be associated with ART initiation, although TRB diversity was observed to remain significantly below that of transplant donor controls even after long-term ART. Compared with controls, HIV repertoires had narrower CDR3 length ranges, and the network structure pointed to an antigen-experienced repertoire that shifted only slightly toward naive after ART. The repertoire was dominated across all time points by expanded TRB clones identified before ART initiation, although this dominance was seen to fluctuate and to decrease in many PLHIV after ART. Inferences about post-ART repertoire changes are limited because no data were available on ART adherence, viral resistance or therapy changes. Since PBMC availability was limited, sequencing covered only the TCR beta chain, with no alpha chain pairing. Because pre-ART samples had limited cell numbers, profiling was done on unsorted PBMC rather than on sorted CD4+ and CD8+ T cells.

The starting material was unsorted PBMCs, obtained 3.1 years after starting antiretroviral therapy. The source is a woman in her forties or fifties with HIV.

The CDR3 region reads CASSSPGRIYSNYGYTF. The DNA reads TGTGCCAGCAGCTCCCCGGGACGGATCTATTCTAACTATGGCTACACCTTC. The rearranged segments are TRBV11-2 and TRBJ1-2; D gene: possibly TRBD1, on 5 matching bases. Spanning cysteine to phenylalanine, the CDR3 consists of 17 amino acids. Here the CDR3 DNA is all that survives: 51 bases in frame from base 1. V drops 4 bases and J drops 0 bases, leaving 18 bases in between. The germline V gene specifies SGHAT as CDR1 and FQNNGV as CDR2.